Presented here are 17 T cell receptor beta chains from one specimen sequenced in a study of T-cell memory formation after mild COVID-19. TCRdb re-called the 5' RACE reads through MiXCR, storing one row per CDR3 protein. Of about 340,000 distinct CDR3 sequences in the sample, about 15% are singletons; the top ten hold under 25%. Input material: PBMCs or a T cell subset sorted from them (not recorded which). The receptors originated from a man between 18 and 29 years old who had mild COVID-19 (a few samples of this study predate the infection). Cell type and time point are not known.

This clonotype appeared a few times. The rearrangement links TRBV5-1 to TRBJ2-3; D is possibly TRBD2 (6 bases). Germline-derived CDR1 and CDR2 are SGHRS and YFSETQ. V was pared by 1 base and J by 0 bases, with 18 bases between. The CDR3 contains 18 residues. The CDR3: CASSLWYVAGSSTDTQYF. In DNA form, the CDR3 reads TGCGCCAGCAGCTTGTGGTATGTGGCGGGGAGTAGCACAGATACGCAGTATTTT.

This clonotype was seen many times. The chain uses TRBV4-2 and TRBJ2-7; D unclear. The CDR3 has 14 residues. Germline lookup yields CDR1 LGHNA and CDR2 YNFKEQ. V shed 1 base and J shed 6 bases, with 13 bases lying between them. As DNA, the CDR3 is TGTGCCAGCAGCCAAGCGGAGACTCTCTCCGAGCAGTACTTC. Translating it yields CASSQAETLSEQYF.

On this clonotype: A much larger clonotype is one base distant, so this may be a read error. The chain employs TRBV7-3 and TRBJ2-3; 8 positions agree with TRBD1. The CDR3 is made up of 14 amino acids. Germline trimming cut 5 bases from V and 4 bases from J; bases unmatched to any gene: 5. Germline assignment: CDR1 SGHTA and CDR2 FQGTGA. The CDR3, as DNA: TGTGCCAGCAGCCATGACAGGGGAGCAGATACGCAGTATTTT. Amino acid sequence: CASSHDRGADTQYF.

J is TRBJ1-4 and V is TRBV20-1; 11 nucleotides agree with TRBD1. There are 15 residues in the CDR3. The V segment lost 0 bases and the J segment 7 bases; nucleotides outside the gene matches: 4. Germline loops: CDR1 DFQATT, CDR2 SNEGSKA (reference sequence). CDR3 sequence (DNA): TGCAGTGCTAGAGACTCAGGGACAGGGGGTGAAAAACTGTTTTTT. It yields the protein CSARDSGTGGEKLFF.

This clonotype was seen a few times. The chain couples TRBV4-2 to TRBJ2-4; weak D call: TRBD2 (5 bases). V was trimmed by 4 bases and J by 7 bases, leaving 20 bases between them. CDR1 and CDR2 (germline): LGHNA, YNFKEQ. CDR3 length: 16 amino acids. The CDR3 DNA follows: TGTGCCAGCAGCCTATTCCCGGTTGGACGGACTAACATTCAGTACTTC. The encoded protein is CASSLFPVGRTNIQYF.

This clonotype turned up a few times. The J gene is TRBJ2-3, the V gene TRBV12-3 or TRBV12-4, with 8 bases aligning to TRBD1. The trim removed 6 bases at V and 1 base at J, leaving 12 bases unmatched. CDR3 size: 17 residues. As DNA, the CDR3 is TGTGCCAGCAGGCTCCGCAGGGGGCGTACGGGCACAGATACGCAGTATTTT. Protein: CASRLRRGRTGTDTQYF.

The gene calls are TRBV7-2 and TRBJ1-5; tentatively, D is TRBD1 (6 bases). This CDR3 has 12 residues. Germline CDR1 SGHTA, CDR2 FQGNSA. Trimming took 5 bases from V and 6 from J, leaving 8 bases between them. The CDR3 nucleotides read TGTGCCAGCAGCCACAGGGTTCAGCCCCAGCATTTT. Amino acids: CASSHRVQPQHF. The whole variable domain, filled in from reference TRBV7-2 and TRBJ1-5, reads GAGVSQSPSNKVTEKGKDVELRCDPISGHTALYWYRQSLGQGLEFLIYFQGNSAPDKSGLPSDRFSAERTGGSVSTLTIQRTQQEDSAVYLCASSHRVQPQHFGDGTRLSIL.

Many counts were recorded for this clonotype. The rearrangement links TRBV20-1 to TRBJ2-1, with 14 bases fitting TRBD2. Germline CDR1 DFQATT, CDR2 SNEGSKA (reference sequence). The J segment lost 8 bases and the V segment lost 2 bases, leaving 8 bases of the junction unmatched. The CDR3 has 16 residues. The DNA for the CDR3 is TGCAGTGCTAGACCCGGACTAGCGGGGGGAATACATGAGCAGTTCTTC. This encodes CSARPGLAGGIHEQFF.

The rearrangement joins TRBV6-2 or TRBV6-3 to TRBJ1-1, with D possibly matching TRBD1 (5 bases). Germline V lookup: CDR1 MNHEY, CDR2 SVGEGT. Trimming took off 7 bases at V and 0 bases at J, with 15 bases between the two ends. CDR3 size: 15 residues. CDR3 residues: CASNGHDLLNTEAFF. The CDR3 DNA reads TGTGCCAGCAATGGACACGACCTCTTGAACACTGAAGCTTTCTTT.

The sample holds one count of this clonotype. The chain has TRBV5-1 and TRBJ2-5; D unclear. The V gene lost 4 bases and the J gene lost 2 bases, with 6 bases spanning the gap. This CDR3 spans 12 amino acids. Germline CDR1 SGHRS, CDR2 YFSETQ. CDR3 bases: TGCGCCAGCAGCCTACCGCAAGAGACCCAGTACTTC. It encodes CASSLPQETQYF.

This chain joins TRBV20-1 and TRBJ1-1, with TRBD1 as a possible D gene (5 bases). Looked up from germline, CDR1 is DFQATT and CDR2 is SNEGSKA (reference sequence). CDR3 length equals 12 residues. V gave up 5 bases and J gave up 11 bases, with 18 bases separating them. The CDR3 protein is CSASGTSLLAFF. The CDR3 coding sequence is TGCAGTGCTTCCGGGACTAGTCTTCTCGCTTTCTTT.

Concerning this clonotype itself: The missing conserved phenylalanine or tryptophan at the end of this CDR3 makes a read error likely. It is unclear where the CDR3 begins or ends on the DNA, so no DNA is shown, and the CDR3 is as TCRdb lists it. The chain is built from TRBV18 and TRBJ2-1; the DNA was not compared with TRBD1, the D call given in the table. The CDR3 contains 16 residues when both ends are counted. Germline V gives CDR1 KGHSH, CDR2 LQKENI. The CDR3 sequence: CASSPPDKLRGTGERS.

In its sample, this clonotype was seen a few times. The V and J genes are TRBV10-3 and TRBJ2-5, with TRBD2 matching over 14 bases. The length of the CDR3 is 16 residues. Germline CDR1 and CDR2: ENHRY and SYGVKD. V was pared by 5 bases and J by 5 bases, with 7 bases of the junction left unmatched. CDR3 nucleotides: TGTGCCATCAGTCGACTAGCGGGGGGGCCTTTTGAGACCCAGTACTTC. It codes for CAISRLAGGPFETQYF.

As regards this clonotype: At one end, the junction sequence differs from germline, possibly due to a read error. The chain couples TRBV7-2 to TRBJ2-5; D is possibly TRBD1 or TRBD2 (5 bases each). There are 14 residues in the CDR3. Germline lookup yields CDR1 SGHTA and CDR2 FQGNSA. CDR3 amino acids: CARSSNPGAETQYF. The CDR3 nucleotides are TGTGCCAGAAGCTCAAACCCCGGGGCAGAGACCCAGTACTTC.

This clonotype was seen repeatedly, ten times or more. The rearrangement links TRBV12-3 or TRBV12-4 to TRBJ2-2; D remains unclear. The CDR3 contains 11 residues. Trimming pared 3 bases from V and 16 bases from J, leaving 12 bases between. CDR3 amino acids: CASSFSTPSFF. The CDR3 DNA reads as TGTGCCAGCAGTTTCAGCACCCCCTCGTTTTTT.

This clonotype was counted ten times or more. The V gene is TRBV20-1, the J gene TRBJ1-3; D ambiguous. V was clipped by 8 bases and J by 8 bases, with 10 bases between them. This CDR3 has 10 residues. CDR1 and CDR2 from the germline V gene are DFQATT and SNEGSKA (reference sequence). CDR3 DNA: TGCAGTACCCCCGAAGACACCATATATTTT. As protein: CSTPEDTIYF.

This clonotype turned up a few times. In DNA, the CDR3 is TGCGCCAGCAGCTTTCGACCCCCAGGGTATTCTAGCACAGATACGCAGTATTTT. It encodes CASSFRPPGYSSTDTQYF. The chain has TRBV5-1 and TRBJ2-3; a weak D match, TRBD1 (5 bases). From germline, CDR1 is SGHRS and CDR2 YFSETQ. V was pared by 2 bases and J by 0 bases, with 19 bases between. This CDR3 is 18 amino acids long.